These 8 T cell receptor beta chains were sequenced from one sample in a study of cytotoxic CD8 clonotypes in ibrutinib-treated CLL. TCRdb's table, derived via immunoSEQ multiplex PCR, lists solely in-frame clones and lacks some. In the table there are over 120,000 clones, roughly three quarters of which are singletons. The sample was PBMCs, taken after 12 months of ibrutinib treatment. Source of these receptors: a human donor with chronic lymphocytic leukemia.

A few counts support this clone. This sequence joins TRBV6-1 and TRBJ2-7; TRBD1 matches at 11 bases. The CDR3 is 13 residues long. After removal of 6 bases from V and 2 bases from J, the junction contained 0 bases not matched to a gene. Germline CDR1 reads MNHNS; CDR2 reads SASEGT. The CDR3 sequence is CASRGQGAYEQYF. CDR3 nucleotides: TGTGCCAGCAGGGGACAGGGGGCCTACGAGCAGTACTTC.

Sample share makes this clone medium-sized. The chain employs TRBV30 and TRBJ1-1; no clear D gene. V was cut by 2 bases and J by 4 bases, with 5 bases left in between. Per the germline V gene, CDR1 is GTSNPN and CDR2 is SVGIG (reference sequence). This CDR3 contains 11 residues. CDR3 amino acids: CAWSFGTEAFF. The DNA of the CDR3 is TGTGCCTGGAGTTTTGGCACTGAAGCTTTCTTT. The whole variable domain, filled in from reference TRBV30 and TRBJ1-1, reads SQTIHQWPATLVQPVGSPLSLECTVEGTSNPNLYWYRQAAGRGLQLLFYSVGIGQISSEVPQNLSASRPQDRQFILSSKKLLLSDSGFYLCAWSFGTEAFFGQGTRLTVV.

The chain couples TRBV4-1 to TRBJ2-3; D possibly corresponds to TRBD1 (5 bases). CDR1 and CDR2 from the germline V gene are MGHRA and YSYEKL. This CDR3 contains 14 residues. V shed 11 bases and J shed 2 bases, with 17 bases lying between them. CDR3 DNA: TGCGCCTCCTCGGACACCCAAAACACAGATACGCAGTATTTT. It specifies CASSDTQNTDTQYF.

The rearrangement uses TRBV27 and TRBJ2-3; D is ambiguous. The CDR3 extends over 13 amino acids. The V gene lost 3 bases and the J gene lost 1 base, with 5 bases spanning the gap. CDR1 and CDR2 from the germline V gene are MNHEY and SMNVEV (reference sequence). The CDR3 nucleotides read TGTGCCAGCAGTTTCGGACGCACAGATACGCAGTATTTT. It specifies CASSFGRTDTQYF.

This sequence joins TRBV19 and TRBJ1-2; unclear D gene. This CDR3 is built from 13 residues. Germline V gene data show CDR1 as LNHDA and CDR2 as SQIVND (reference sequence). The V end lost 6 bases, the J end lost 6 bases, and 14 bases lay between the germline ends. CDR3 protein: CASRRAMTDGYTF. Here the CDR3 DNA reads TGTGCCAGTAGACGAGCCATGACGGATGGCTACACCTTC.

The gene calls are TRBV6-5 and TRBJ2-5; 8 positions match TRBD1. Trimming took 6 bases from V and 5 from J; bases not matched to a gene: 11. The germline CDR1 and CDR2 sequences are MNHEY and SVGAGI. The CDR3 sequence is 15 residues long. The CDR3 spells CASSQGAAYGETQYF. CDR3 bases: TGTGCCAGCAGCCAGGGGGCAGCTTATGGGGAGACCCAGTACTTC.

V is TRBV2 and J is TRBJ2-3, with 8 bases aligning to TRBD2. CDR1 SNHLY and CDR2 FYNNEI come from the germline V gene. With V trimmed by 5 bases and J by 3 bases, 7 bases remained unmatched. CDR3 length: 15 residues. This CDR3 is CASSPGLGETDTQYF. In DNA form, the CDR3 reads TGTGCCAGCAGTCCGGGACTAGGGGAGACAGATACGCAGTATTTT.

V and J are TRBV18 and TRBJ2-2, with D unresolved. Germline CDR1 KGHSH, CDR2 LQKENI. The CDR3 covers 15 residues. The germline V and J ends were trimmed by 2 bases and 0 bases, with 7 bases remaining between them. CDR3 sequence (DNA): TGTGCCAGCTCACCAAAGGGAACGAACACCGGGGAGCTGTTTTTT. Translated: CASSPKGTNTGELFF. Based on the CDR3 plus reference TRBV18 and TRBJ2-2, the full variable domain is NAGVMQNPRHLVRRRGQEARLRCSPMKGHSHVYWYRQLPEEGLKFMVYLQKENIIDESGMPKERFSAEFPKEGPSILRIQQVVRGDSAAYFCASSPKGTNTGELFFGEGSRLTVL.